The TCR beta chain described here comes from a study of shared clonotypes between healthy human individuals. Overall study results and limits: Non-shared clonotypes displayed generation probabilities falling below those of clonotypes present in all four donors. Naive subsets usually exceeded memory subsets in estimated richness.

Naive-designated CD8 cells lacked CD45RO, were positively enriched for CCR7, and omitted terminally differentiated effector memory CD45RA+ cells. CDR3 length: 18 residues. Germline loops: CDR1 KGHSH, CDR2 LQKENI. Unmatched junction bases numbered 11, after V lost 0 bases and J lost 2 bases. The repertoire was sequenced with immunoSEQ multiplex PCR; TCRdb's copy has only in-frame clones and lacks some. Of some 1,900,000 clones detected, about 95% appear once; the ten largest clones hold more than 0.9%. As concerns this clone: Its antigen is not known.

Sequenced material: naive CD8+ T cells sorted from blood. The receptor was isolated from a man aged 18-30 years in good health. V usage is TRBV18 and J usage is TRBJ2-3; 7 bases are a match to TRBD1. The CDR3 DNA follows: TGTGCCAGCTCACCACCAATCACAACCGGGACAGTCACAGATACGCAGTATTTT. This encodes CASSPPITTGTVTDTQYF.